Listed below are T cell receptor beta chains from one sample, sequenced in a study of early T cells in non-severe SARS-CoV-2 infection. From the 5' RACE reads, TCRdb called clonotypes with MiXCR, one entry per CDR3 protein. The sample consists of about 36,000 distinct CDR3 sequences, 9% to 10% of them appearing once. Material: whole blood. The receptors were gathered from an adult who was a healthcare worker with PCR-confirmed SARS-CoV-2 infection or an uninfected control (not recorded which). The CDR3 runs from the conserved cysteine through the conserved F or W. A D gene is named only where the DNA matches it firmly.

cdr3_length,v_call,d_call,j_call,cdr3_aa
13,TRBV2,-,TRBJ2-4,CASSGLALNIQYF
13,TRBV29-1,-,TRBJ1-2,CSVEEPRGYGYTF
16,TRBV6-5,TRBD1,TRBJ1-1,CASRRGTGGRGTEAFF
14,TRBV20-1,TRBD1,TRBJ2-7,CSAGRDRQFGEQYF
12,TRBV20-1,-,TRBJ1-5,CSASQSNQPQHF
14,TRBV19,-,TRBJ2-7,CASSIGVGEDEQYF
16,TRBV28,-,TRBJ2-3,CASTPDGVQTTDTQYF
12,TRBV11-2,TRBD2,TRBJ2-7,CASSPAGEEQYF
17,TRBV29-1,TRBD2,TRBJ2-2,CSVSGTILQSNTGELFF
16,TRBV7-8,-,TRBJ2-1,CASSLTRLRPNNEQFF